This T cell receptor (beta chain) was captured by sequencing in a study of a mutant IDH1 vaccine in newly diagnosed glioma (dated by TCRdb to about 2021). With regard to the full study: Vaccination began 4-6 weeks after radiotherapy alone, or alongside temozolomide cycles in the chemotherapy-containing groups. Of the approximately 35 treated patients, approximately 62% were male and about 40% were female, and a mean age of roughly 40 years was recorded. For exploratory analyses, around 23 treated patients had longitudinal TCRB deep sequencing done wherever samples were available. The week-35 safety follow-up was designated visit V12, and the week-47 end of study was designated visit V13. Peripheral blood was drawn at six visits: V03 (baseline), V05, V07, V10, V12 and V13. Before enrollment, patients had received standard therapy of radiotherapy alone, temozolomide alone, or radiochemotherapy with temozolomide; most received the combination.

Libraries were prepared through the immunoSEQ multiplex PCR assay. Following the manufacturer's protocol, the hsTCRB Kit was used to amplify rearranged TCR beta chain sequences. An Illumina MiSeq was used to sequence the TCRB libraries. The authors' analysis ran thus. The kit vendor's proprietary platform handled demultiplexing, trimming and gene mapping. TCRdb retrieved this table from immuneACCESS and kept in-frame rearrangements only. Not all clones are present; in checked studies, unresolved V genes account for under half, and no reason is known for the remainder. V and J calls and clone size are those listed in that table; D and trimming were worked out from the DNA. In all, the sample holds over 65,000 clones, and roughly 84% of those were seen once. The ten largest clonotypes hold over 9.5% of the sample. The time point label, read with the paper, signifies: week 35, safety follow-up. Each vaccine dose was 300 ug of a 20-mer mutant IDH1 peptide in Montanide, given subcutaneously with topical imiquimod. Patients received eight vaccinations in weeks 1, 3, 5, 7, 11, 15, 19 and 23, corresponding to visits V03 through V10. The donors had newly diagnosed IDH1-mutant astrocytomas of WHO grade 3 or 4 that showed loss of nuclear ATRX. The samples were drawn from NOA16, a multicentre, single-arm, open-label phase I trial in Germany that tested a mutant IDH1 peptide vaccine in humans for the first time. Genomic DNA for TCRB sequencing was isolated from EDTA blood with the DNeasy Blood and Tissue Kit.

In the case of this clone: Its antigen remains unidentified. One base away there is no much larger clone; base qualities are not given.

Results and caveats for the whole study, not just this receptor: Availability determined which PBMC samples were chosen for TCRB deep sequencing. Across multiple MHC alleles, vaccine-induced immune responses were seen in more than 80% of patients. It was noted by the authors that analyses of patient blood samples could not be reproduced owing to sample limitations. No apparent relationship was observed between pseudoprogression and alterations in the top peripheral T cell clonotypes detected by TCRB sequencing.

From a lookup of the germline V gene, CDR1 and CDR2 are SGHVS and FQNEAQ. Including the terminal cysteine and phenylalanine, the CDR3 comprises 14 residues. CDR3 DNA is the only sequence kept; it has 42 bases, read in frame from the first base. V loses 5 bases, J loses 2 bases, and the germline ends lie 13 bases apart. The chain is encoded by TRBV7-8 joined to TRBJ2-7; the D gene remains uncertain. This clonotype was obtained from a man aged 18 to 30 with glioma. This specimen consisted of PBMCs, obtained from a glioma patient whose treatment included an IDH1 peptide vaccine. The DNA sequence is given as TGTGCCAGCAGCCGTACCGGGCCAACCTACGAGCAGTACTTC. This yields the protein CASSRTGPTYEQYF.